One sample yielded the 30 T cell receptor beta chains listed below, sequenced in a study of blood T cell repertoires in COVID-19. Generated by immunoSEQ multiplex PCR, the TCRdb table keeps only in-frame clones and is missing some. Of 150,000 to 200,000 clones listed, 80% to 90% are singletons. Sequenced sample: PBMCs or T cells enriched from blood (not recorded which). These TCRs come from a woman in her thirties or forties with acute COVID-19.

The chain couples TRBV9 to TRBJ2-3; no clear D gene. V dropped 0 bases and J dropped 1 base, with 3 bases sitting between them. The CDR3 has 13 amino acids. Germline CDR1 reads SGDLS; CDR2 reads YYNGEE. CDR3 sequence: CASSVAGTDTQYF. DNA of the CDR3: TGTGCCAGCAGCGTAGCAGGCACAGATACGCAGTATTTT. The full variable domain, in which reference TRBV9 and TRBJ2-3 provide the parts outside the CDR3, is DSGVTQTPKHLITATGQRVTLRCSPRSGDLSVYWYQQSLDQGLQFLIQYYNGEERAKGNILERFSAQQFPDLHSELNLSSLELGDSALYFCASSVAGTDTQYFGPGTRLTVL.

The V and J genes are TRBV6-6 and TRBJ1-5; no clear D gene. Germline CDR1 reads MNHNY; CDR2 reads SVGAGI (reference sequence). V lost 2 bases to trimming and J lost 5 bases, with 4 bases between them. The CDR3 has 12 residues. The CDR3 loop is CASSYVDQPQHF. The CDR3 nucleotides are TGTGCCAGCAGTTACGTAGATCAGCCCCAGCATTTT.

The count of this clone is one. The chain employs TRBV10-3 and TRBJ1-2; the D is unclear. The CDR3 totals 17 residues. CDR1 ENHRY and CDR2 SYGVKD come from the germline V gene. With 2 bases removed from V and 8 bases from J, the gap between germline ends came to 24 bases. The CDR3 spells CAISEGQIKTSTGGYTF. Here the CDR3 DNA reads TGTGCCATCAGTGAGGGGCAGATCAAGACCTCAACGGGAGGCTACACCTTC.

This rearrangement joins TRBV7-2 to TRBJ1-2; a weak D match, TRBD1 (6 bases). The CDR3 loop spans 14 amino acids. Trimming removed 1 base from V and 5 bases from J, with 11 bases in between. Germline CDR1 reads SGHTA; CDR2 reads FQGNSA. In DNA, the CDR3 is TGTGCCAGCAGCTTAGGCCGGGGACAATATGGCTACACCTTC. It is translated as CASSLGRGQYGYTF.

The genes are TRBV19 and TRBJ1-1; 8 nucleotides agree with TRBD1. V dropped 10 bases and J dropped 1; count of bases not matched to a gene: 17. In germline, CDR1 is LNHDA, CDR2 SQIVND (reference sequence). The CDR3 is 17 amino acids. The CDR3 nucleotides read TGTGCCACCGTCCGACAGGGGATAACAATGGGGAACACTGAAGCTTTCTTT. This encodes CATVRQGITMGNTEAFF.

The rearrangement joins TRBV6-1 to TRBJ1-2; D not certain. Germline CDR1 MNHNS, CDR2 SASEGT. Trimming pared 3 bases from V and 4 bases from J, leaving 9 bases between. The CDR3 is made up of 13 amino acids. CDR3 sequence reads: CASSEPYSYGYTF. DNA of the CDR3: TGTGCCAGCAGTGAGCCCTACAGCTATGGCTACACCTTC.

Only one count was recorded for this clone. This chain connects TRBV25-1 to TRBJ2-3; D might be TRBD1 (6 bases). The CDR3 is made up of 16 amino acids. With 2 bases removed from V and 2 bases from J, the gap between germline ends came to 14 bases. CDR1 and CDR2 (germline): MGHDK, SYGVNS. The CDR3: CASSEGGGQVTDTQYF. The CDR3, as DNA: TGTGCCAGCAGTGAAGGGGGCGGTCAGGTCACAGATACGCAGTATTTT.

This sequence joins TRBV19 and TRBJ2-3; D is uncertain. The CDR3 consists of 15 residues. The germline V gene has CDR1 LNHDA and CDR2 SQIVND (reference sequence). The germline V and J ends were trimmed by 8 bases and 0 bases, with 15 bases remaining between them. The CDR3 loop reads CASRYLGTSTDTQYF. In nucleotides, the CDR3 is TGTGCCAGTCGATATCTAGGTACCAGCACAGATACGCAGTATTTT.

The chain has TRBV5-1 and TRBJ2-7, with TRBD2 matching 10 bases. The CDR3 length is 15 residues. The ends lost 2 bases at V and 7 bases at J; junction bases unmatched: 9. Germline V gives CDR1 SGHRS, CDR2 YFSETQ. The CDR3 nucleotides read TGCGCCAGCAGCTTAGTAGCGGGAGGAGGGGAAGAGCAGTACTTC. Translation gives CASSLVAGGGEEQYF.

The genes are TRBV29-1 and TRBJ1-1; 11 bases are shared with TRBD1. Germline CDR1 and CDR2: SQVTM and ANQGSEA. V lost 6 bases and J lost 6; bases outside the gene matches: 0. The CDR3 totals 11 residues. The CDR3 DNA reads as TGCAGCGTGGGACAGGGGGCTGAAGCTTTCTTT. Amino acid sequence: CSVGQGAEAFF.

The CDR3 is CASSVEAGNNSPLHF. The CDR3 DNA is TGTGCCAGCAGCGTAGAGGCAGGGAATAATTCACCCCTCCACTTT. The gene calls are TRBV9 and TRBJ1-6, with a tentative D call TRBD1 (5 bases). This CDR3 comprises 15 residues. The V gene's germline CDR1 is SGDLS and CDR2 YYNGEE. Between the trimmed V and J ends, which lost 0 bases and 5 bases, there was a span of 9 bases.

V gene TRBV7-9 combines with J gene TRBJ1-5; D call uncertain. V shed 1 base and J shed 9 bases, with 10 bases lying between them. Germline CDR1 SEHNR, CDR2 FQNEAQ (reference sequence). The CDR3 has 13 residues. CDR3 in DNA: TGTGCCAGCAGCTTAGGCCGCTCCGGGCCCCAGCATTTT. It codes for CASSLGRSGPQHF.

This chain connects TRBV5-4 to TRBJ2-3, with 11 bases that match TRBD2. The CDR3 sequence is 17 residues long. V lost 2 bases and J lost 2; bases outside the gene matches: 7. Germline V lookup: CDR1 SGHNT, CDR2 YYREEE (reference sequence). The CDR3 region is CASSFPSGGLITDTQYF. CDR3 nucleotide sequence: TGTGCCAGCAGCTTTCCTAGCGGGGGGTTAATCACAGATACGCAGTATTTT. Full variable domain (remainder filled in from reference TRBV5-4 and TRBJ2-3): ETGVTQSPTHLIKTRGQQVTLRCSSQSGHNTVSWYQQALGQGPQFIFQYYREEENGRGNFPPRFSGLQFPNYSSELNVNALELDDSALYLCASSFPSGGLITDTQYFGPGTRLTVL.

There are a few counts of this clone. The rearrangement links TRBV13 to TRBJ2-3; D might be TRBD1 (6 bases). The CDR3 is 15 amino acids. The V gene's germline CDR1 is PRHDT and CDR2 FYEKMQ (reference sequence). The V gene lost 3 bases and the J gene lost 4 bases, with 14 bases spanning the gap. CDR3 sequence reads: CASSLGHSGSDTQYF. CDR3 sequence (DNA): TGTGCCAGCAGCTTGGGACACTCCGGGTCAGATACGCAGTATTTT.

This sequence joins TRBV30 and TRBJ2-5; D might be TRBD1 (6 bases). Trimming left V 2 bases short and J 5 bases short, with 21 bases between. This CDR3 spans 16 amino acids. Germline values: CDR1 GTSNPN, CDR2 SVGIG (reference sequence). The CDR3 DNA is TGTGCCTGGAGTACCTGGGACAAGCTTGGATGGGAGACCCAGTACTTC. Translation gives CAWSTWDKLGWETQYF.

The chain combines TRBV7-6 with TRBJ2-2; 9 bases are shared with TRBD2. The CDR3 loop spans 16 amino acids. V trimming: 5 bases; J trimming: 6 bases; junction bases outside the gene matches: 10. Germline-derived CDR1 and CDR2 are SGHVS and FNYEAQ. The CDR3 nucleotides are TGTGCCAGCAGCCATGGTCTTAGCGGGGGTGCCGGGGAGCTGTTTTTT. Its protein is CASSHGLSGGAGELFF. Full variable domain (outside the CDR3, taken from reference TRBV7-6 and TRBJ2-2): GAGVSQSPRYKVTKRGQDVALRCDPISGHVSLYWYRQALGQGPEFLTYFNYEAQQDKSGLPNDRFSAERPEGSISTLTIQRTEQRDSAMYRCASSHGLSGGAGELFFGEGSRLTVL.

This chain joins TRBV6-5 and TRBJ2-5; the match to TRBD1 covers 7 bases. V shed 6 bases, J shed 2 bases, and the junction held 9 bases outside the gene matches. The germline gives CDR1 MNHEY, CDR2 SVGAGI. The CDR3 is made up of 15 amino acids. For the CDR3, the DNA is TGTGCCAGCAGGGGACAGCCTATTAGGCAAGAGACCCAGTACTTC. As protein: CASRGQPIRQETQYF.

The genes are TRBV7-7 and TRBJ2-5; TRBD2 is a possible D gene (7 bases). The V end was cut by 2 bases, the J end by 1 base, with 11 bases between. This CDR3 has 15 amino acids. Germline CDR1 SSHAT, CDR2 FNYEAQ (reference sequence). CDR3 sequence: CASSLRRGLQETQYF. In nucleotides, the CDR3 is TGTGCCAGCAGCTTACGGCGGGGGCTCCAAGAGACCCAGTACTTC.

V usage is TRBV28 and J usage is TRBJ1-2; 10 nucleotides align to TRBD1. The CDR3 is 13 amino acids. The germline gives CDR1 MDHEN, CDR2 SYDVKM. V shed 6 bases and J 4 bases; nucleotides not matched to a gene: 2. CDR3 nucleotide sequence: TGTGCCAGCAGCCGGGACAGGGGCTATGGCTACACCTTC. Translation: CASSRDRGYGYTF.

The rearrangement joins TRBV18 to TRBJ1-1; D unclear. Between the trimmed V and J ends, which lost 0 bases and 1 base, there was a span of 15 bases. This CDR3 has 17 amino acids. Germline V gene lookup returns CDR1 KGHSH and CDR2 LQKENI. DNA of the CDR3: TGTGCCAGCTCACCACCGACCGACGCCGGGTGGAACACTGAAGCTTTCTTT. This gives the protein CASSPPTDAGWNTEAFF.

Regarding this clone: One end of the junction is discordant with germline, which a read error may explain. The chain carries TRBV29-1 and TRBJ1-6; 8 bases line up with TRBD1. The germline V gene encodes CDR1 SQVTM and CDR2 ANQGSEA. The CDR3 runs to 13 residues. The CDR3 region is CSVNTGGSSSRIF. The CDR3 DNA is TGCAGCGTTAACACAGGGGGTTCTTCCAGTAGGATCTTT.

J is TRBJ1-5 and V is TRBV19; 10 bases are a match to TRBD1. The CDR3 sequence is 17 residues long. Looked up from germline, CDR1 is LNHDA and CDR2 is SQIVND (reference sequence). After removal of 0 bases from V and 4 bases from J, the junction contained 6 bases not matched to a gene. In DNA, the CDR3 is TGTGCCAGTAGTATAGAACGGGGGACAGGGGATAATCAGCCCCAGCATTTT. As protein: CASSIERGTGDNQPQHF.

The J gene is TRBJ2-1, the V gene TRBV7-8, with 11 bases fitting TRBD2. The CDR3 extends over 15 amino acids. Germline V lookup: CDR1 SGHVS, CDR2 FQNEAQ. V trimming: 1 base; J trimming: 14 bases; junction bases outside the gene matches: 10. In DNA form, the CDR3 reads TGTGCCAGCAGCTTAGAAACTAGCGGGAGTAGGAAGAAGTTCTTC. It yields the protein CASSLETSGSRKKFF.

The V gene is TRBV29-1, the J gene TRBJ1-4, with D unclear. Germline loops: CDR1 SQVTM, CDR2 ANQGSEA. The V and J ends lost 6 bases and 0 bases respectively, with 8 bases between them. The CDR3 is 13 amino acids. The chain's CDR3 is CSVMAATNEKLFF. The CDR3 region has the DNA TGCAGCGTGATGGCAGCAACTAATGAAAAACTGTTTTTT.

The chain joins TRBV15 to TRBJ2-5; D perhaps matches TRBD1 (5 bases). CDR3 length: 13 amino acids. V lost 2 bases and J 5 bases, leaving 9 bases between the germline ends. Germline V CDR1 and CDR2: LNHNV, YYDKDF (reference sequence). The CDR3 loop is CATSRQGWETQYF. DNA of the CDR3: TGTGCCACCAGCAGACAGGGTTGGGAGACCCAGTACTTC.

The chain uses TRBV6-1 and TRBJ2-7; TRBD2 agrees at 9 bases. Trimming cost V 1 base and J 9 bases; bases outside gene matches: 13. CDR1 MNHNS and CDR2 SASEGT come from the germline V gene. The CDR3 sequence is 16 residues long. CDR3 residues: CASSEVAAGGNAWQYF. The CDR3 DNA follows: TGTGCCAGCAGTGAAGTGGCAGCGGGGGGAAACGCATGGCAGTACTTC.

V is TRBV29-1 and J is TRBJ2-1, with 12 bases identical to TRBD2. This CDR3 region has 15 residues. After removal of 5 bases from V and 9 bases from J, the junction contained 11 bases not matched to a gene. The germline gives CDR1 SQVTM, CDR2 ANQGSEA. The CDR3 DNA sequence: TGCAGCGTTCTAGGCTCGACTAGCGGGAGTAGTGAGCAGTTCTTC. Its protein is CSVLGSTSGSSEQFF.

This chain joins TRBV2 and TRBJ2-2, with 11 bases that match TRBD2. With 3 bases clipped from V and 5 bases from J, the junction kept 14 bases outside the gene matches. This CDR3 is built from 19 residues. Germline-derived CDR1 and CDR2 are SNHLY and FYNNEI. The CDR3 DNA reads TGTGCCAGCAGTGAGTCCGGGGGACTAGCGGAAGGGTGGACCGGGGAGCTGTTTTTT. Translation gives CASSESGGLAEGWTGELFF.

This chain connects TRBV28 to TRBJ1-2; 9 bases map to TRBD1. This CDR3 contains 14 residues. The germline CDR1 and CDR2 sequences are MDHEN and SYDVKM. V dropped 7 bases and J dropped 8; count of bases not matched to a gene: 11. CDR3 residues: CASNIRDRVWGYTF. DNA of the CDR3: TGTGCCAGCAACATCCGGGACAGGGTGTGGGGCTACACCTTC.

V is TRBV13 and J is TRBJ1-4; D is unclear. This CDR3 spans 12 amino acids. CDR1 and CDR2 (germline): PRHDT, FYEKMQ (reference sequence). Trimming took off 5 bases at V and 8 bases at J, with 9 bases between the two ends. Written as DNA, the CDR3 is TGTGCCAGCAGCGAGCCGGGGGAAAAACTGTTTTTT. This gives the protein CASSEPGEKLFF.